What follows is one TCR beta chain and its context. Its matching antigen is unknown. This record belongs to a study of cytomegalovirus exposure and HLA in healthy donors. Study summary: Of some 400 genotyped donors, around 84% clustered with self-reported Caucasian donors.

V was pared by 0 bases and J by 5 bases, with 13 bases between. Germline V CDR1 and CDR2: MGHRA, YSYEKL. CDR3 length: 16 amino acids. PCR involved 60 Vbeta and 13 Jbeta primers. TCRdb's table, derived via immunoSEQ multiplex PCR, lists solely in-frame clones and lacks some. The data show approximately 190,000 clones, approximately 80% seen once. Study results and caveats: Presence/absence analyses took donor sequencing depth as roughly uniform. Sequencing likely caused a cluster of highly shared sequence variants.

The clonotype originates from a young woman in good health and CMV-seronegative. The sample was PBMCs. V gene TRBV4-1 combines with J gene TRBJ2-2, with D hard to call. CDR3 nucleotide sequence: TGCGCCAGCAGCCAAGACGTCTCACCCGGGACCGGGGAGCTGTTTTTT. The encoded protein is CASSQDVSPGTGELFF.